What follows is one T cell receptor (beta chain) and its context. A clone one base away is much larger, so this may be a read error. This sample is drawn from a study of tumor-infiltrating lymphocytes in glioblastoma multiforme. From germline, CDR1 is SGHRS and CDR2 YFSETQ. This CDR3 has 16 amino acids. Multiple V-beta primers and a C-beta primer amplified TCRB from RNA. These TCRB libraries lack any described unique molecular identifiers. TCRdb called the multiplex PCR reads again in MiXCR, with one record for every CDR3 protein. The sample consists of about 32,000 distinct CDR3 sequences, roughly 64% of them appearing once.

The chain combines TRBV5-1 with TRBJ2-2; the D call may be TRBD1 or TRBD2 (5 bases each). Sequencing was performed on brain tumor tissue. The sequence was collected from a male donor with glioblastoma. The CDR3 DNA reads TGCGCCAGCAGCTGGACCGGGACGTCGAACACCGGGGAGCCGTTTTTT. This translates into CASSWTGTSNTGEPFF.